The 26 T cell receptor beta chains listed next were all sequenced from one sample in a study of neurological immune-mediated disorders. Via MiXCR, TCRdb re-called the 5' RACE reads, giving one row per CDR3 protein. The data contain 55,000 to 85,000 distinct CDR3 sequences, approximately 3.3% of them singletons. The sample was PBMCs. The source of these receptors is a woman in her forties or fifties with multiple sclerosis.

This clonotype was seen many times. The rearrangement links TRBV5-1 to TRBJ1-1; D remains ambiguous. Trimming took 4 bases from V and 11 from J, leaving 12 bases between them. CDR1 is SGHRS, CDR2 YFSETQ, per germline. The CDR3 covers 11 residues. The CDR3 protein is CASSEDSIAFF. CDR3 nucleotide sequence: TGCGCCAGCAGCGAGGACTCGATTGCTTTCTTT.

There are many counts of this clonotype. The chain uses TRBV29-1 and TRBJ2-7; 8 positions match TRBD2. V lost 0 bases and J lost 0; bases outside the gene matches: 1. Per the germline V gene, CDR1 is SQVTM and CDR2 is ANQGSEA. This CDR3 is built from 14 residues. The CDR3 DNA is TGCAGCGTTGAAGAGCGGGGGGCCTCCTACGAGCAGTACGTC. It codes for CSVEERGASYEQYV.

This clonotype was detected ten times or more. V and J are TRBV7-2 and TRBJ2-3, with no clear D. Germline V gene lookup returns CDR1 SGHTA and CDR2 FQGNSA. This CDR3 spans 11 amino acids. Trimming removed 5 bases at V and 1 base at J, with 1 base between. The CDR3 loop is CASSRTDTQYF. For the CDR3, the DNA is TGTGCCAGCAGCCGCACAGATACGCAGTATTTT.

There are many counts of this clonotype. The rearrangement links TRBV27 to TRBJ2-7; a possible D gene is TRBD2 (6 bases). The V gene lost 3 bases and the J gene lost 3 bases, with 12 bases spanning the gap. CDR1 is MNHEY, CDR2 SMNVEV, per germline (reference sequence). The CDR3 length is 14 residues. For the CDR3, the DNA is TGTGCCAGCAGTTTTCGGGGGTCGAGCTACGAGCAGTACTTC. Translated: CASSFRGSSYEQYF.

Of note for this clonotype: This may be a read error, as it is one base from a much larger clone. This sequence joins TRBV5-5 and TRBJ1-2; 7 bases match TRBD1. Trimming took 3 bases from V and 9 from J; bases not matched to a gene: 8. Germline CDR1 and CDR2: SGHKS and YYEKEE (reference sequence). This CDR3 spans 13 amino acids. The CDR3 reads CASSSGQLYCYTF. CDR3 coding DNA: TGTGCCAGCAGCTCGGGACAGCTGTATTGCTACACCTTC.

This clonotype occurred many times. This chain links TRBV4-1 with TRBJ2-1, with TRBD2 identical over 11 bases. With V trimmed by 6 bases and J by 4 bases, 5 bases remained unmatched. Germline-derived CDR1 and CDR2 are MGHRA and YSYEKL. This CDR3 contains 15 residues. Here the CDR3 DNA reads TGCGCCAGCAGACTAGCGGGGGCTATTTACAATGAGCAGTTCTTC. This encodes CASRLAGAIYNEQFF.

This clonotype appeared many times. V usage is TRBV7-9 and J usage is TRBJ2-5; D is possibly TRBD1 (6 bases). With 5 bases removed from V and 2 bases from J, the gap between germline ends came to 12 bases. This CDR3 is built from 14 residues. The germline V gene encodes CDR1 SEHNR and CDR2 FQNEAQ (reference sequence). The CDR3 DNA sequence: TGTGCCAGCAGCCTTGGGACACTTCAAGAGACCCAGTACTTC. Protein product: CASSLGTLQETQYF.

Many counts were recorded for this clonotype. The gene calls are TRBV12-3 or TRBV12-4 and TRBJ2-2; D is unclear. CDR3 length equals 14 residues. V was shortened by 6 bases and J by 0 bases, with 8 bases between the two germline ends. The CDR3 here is CASSSYTNTGELFF. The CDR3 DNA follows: TGTGCCAGCAGCTCTTACACGAACACCGGGGAGCTGTTTTTT.

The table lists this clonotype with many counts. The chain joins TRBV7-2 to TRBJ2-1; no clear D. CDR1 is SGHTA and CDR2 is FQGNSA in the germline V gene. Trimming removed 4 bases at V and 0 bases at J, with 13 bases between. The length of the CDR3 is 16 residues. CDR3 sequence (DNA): TGTGCCAGCAGCTCCCCGACCATGAACTCCTACAATGAGCAGTTCTTC. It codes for CASSSPTMNSYNEQFF.

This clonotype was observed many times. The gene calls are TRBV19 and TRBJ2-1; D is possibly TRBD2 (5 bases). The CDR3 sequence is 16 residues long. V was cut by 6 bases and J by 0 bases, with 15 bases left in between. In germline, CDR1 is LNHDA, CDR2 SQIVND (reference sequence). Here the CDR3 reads CASRSNLANSYNEQFF. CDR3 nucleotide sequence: TGTGCCAGTAGAAGCAACTTAGCGAACTCCTACAATGAGCAGTTCTTC.

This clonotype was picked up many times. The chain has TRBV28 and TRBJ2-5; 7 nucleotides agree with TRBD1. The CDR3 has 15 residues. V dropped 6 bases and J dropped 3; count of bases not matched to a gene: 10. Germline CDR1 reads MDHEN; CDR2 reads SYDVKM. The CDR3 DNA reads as TGTGCCAGCAGCCCGGGGACCGGGACAGAAGAGACCCAGTACTTC. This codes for CASSPGTGTEETQYF.

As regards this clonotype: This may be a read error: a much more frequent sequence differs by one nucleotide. The CDR3 sequence is CASRGAGKAGELFF. DNA of the CDR3: TGTGCCAGCAGGGGGGCAGGGAAAGCCGGGGAGCTGTTTTTT. The chain couples TRBV6-4 to TRBJ2-2; D is possibly TRBD1 (6 bases). This CDR3 contains 14 residues. In germline, CDR1 is MRHNA, CDR2 SNTAGT. The V and J ends lost 6 bases and 6 bases respectively, with 14 bases between them.

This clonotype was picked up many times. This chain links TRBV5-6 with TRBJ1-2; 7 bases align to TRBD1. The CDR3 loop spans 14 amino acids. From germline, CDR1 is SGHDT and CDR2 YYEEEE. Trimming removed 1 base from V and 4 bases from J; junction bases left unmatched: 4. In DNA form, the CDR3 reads TGTGCCAGCAGCTTGAAGGGACAGTTCTATGGCTACACCTTC. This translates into CASSLKGQFYGYTF.

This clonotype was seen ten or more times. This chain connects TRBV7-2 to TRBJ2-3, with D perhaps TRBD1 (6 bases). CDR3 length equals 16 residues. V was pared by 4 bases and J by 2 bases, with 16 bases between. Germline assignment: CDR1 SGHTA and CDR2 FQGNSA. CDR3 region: CASSSRRQAPTDTQYF. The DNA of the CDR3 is TGTGCCAGCAGCTCCAGACGACAGGCCCCCACAGATACGCAGTATTTT.

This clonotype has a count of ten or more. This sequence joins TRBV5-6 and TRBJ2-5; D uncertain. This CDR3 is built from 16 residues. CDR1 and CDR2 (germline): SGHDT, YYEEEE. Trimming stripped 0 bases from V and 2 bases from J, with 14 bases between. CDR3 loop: CASSLEVVRLQETQYF. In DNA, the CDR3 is TGTGCCAGCAGCTTGGAGGTAGTTAGGTTACAAGAGACCCAGTACTTC.

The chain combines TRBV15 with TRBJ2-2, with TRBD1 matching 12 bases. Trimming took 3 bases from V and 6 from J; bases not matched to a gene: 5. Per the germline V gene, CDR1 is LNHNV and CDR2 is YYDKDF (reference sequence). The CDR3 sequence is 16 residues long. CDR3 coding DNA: TGTGCCACCAGCAGGATGGGACAGGGGGCTGCCGGGGAGCTGTTTTTT. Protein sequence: CATSRMGQGAAGELFF.

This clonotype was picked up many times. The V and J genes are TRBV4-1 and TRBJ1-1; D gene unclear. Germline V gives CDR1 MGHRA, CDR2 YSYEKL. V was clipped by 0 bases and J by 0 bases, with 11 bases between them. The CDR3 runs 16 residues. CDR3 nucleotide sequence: TGCGCCAGCAGCCAAGAACCCCACAGAATGAACACTGAAGCTTTCTTT. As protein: CASSQEPHRMNTEAFF.

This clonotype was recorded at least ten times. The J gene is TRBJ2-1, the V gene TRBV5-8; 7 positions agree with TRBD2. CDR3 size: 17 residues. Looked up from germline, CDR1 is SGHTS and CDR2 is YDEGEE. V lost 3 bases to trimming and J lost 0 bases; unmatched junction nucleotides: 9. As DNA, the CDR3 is TGTGCCAGCAGCTCGACGGGGGGTTTTTTCTCCTACAATGAGCAGTTCTTC. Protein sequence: CASSSTGGFFSYNEQFF.

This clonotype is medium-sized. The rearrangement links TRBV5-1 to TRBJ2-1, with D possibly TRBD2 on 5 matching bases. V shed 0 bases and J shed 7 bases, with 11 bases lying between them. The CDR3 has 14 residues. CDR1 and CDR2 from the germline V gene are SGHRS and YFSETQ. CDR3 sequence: CASSLAGSGNEQFF. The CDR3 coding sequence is TGCGCCAGCAGCTTGGCGGGTTCGGGGAATGAGCAGTTCTTC.

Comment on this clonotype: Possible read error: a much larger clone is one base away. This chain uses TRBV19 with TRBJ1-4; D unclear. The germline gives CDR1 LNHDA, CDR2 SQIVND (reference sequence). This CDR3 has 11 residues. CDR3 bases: TGTGCCAGTACCCAGTATGAAACACTGTTTTTT. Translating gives CASTQYETLFF.

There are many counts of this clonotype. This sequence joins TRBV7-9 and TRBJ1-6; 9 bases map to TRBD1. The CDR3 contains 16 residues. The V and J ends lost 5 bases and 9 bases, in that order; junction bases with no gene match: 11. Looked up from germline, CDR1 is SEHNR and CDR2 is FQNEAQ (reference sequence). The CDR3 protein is CASSPPGQGNLSPLHF. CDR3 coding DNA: TGTGCCAGCAGCCCGCCGGGACAGGGCAATCTTTCACCCCTCCACTTT.

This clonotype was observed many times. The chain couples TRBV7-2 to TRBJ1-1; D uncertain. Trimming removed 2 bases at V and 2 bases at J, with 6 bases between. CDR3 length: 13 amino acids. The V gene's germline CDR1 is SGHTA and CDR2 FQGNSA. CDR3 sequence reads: CASSLRRNTEAFF. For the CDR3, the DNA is TGTGCCAGCAGCTTACGTCGAAACACTGAAGCTTTCTTT. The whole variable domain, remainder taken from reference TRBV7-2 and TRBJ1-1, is GAGVSQSPSNKVTEKGKDVELRCDPISGHTALYWYRQSLGQGLEFLIYFQGNSAPDKSGLPSDRFSAERTGGSVSTLTIQRTQQEDSAVYLCASSLRRNTEAFFGQGTRLTVV.

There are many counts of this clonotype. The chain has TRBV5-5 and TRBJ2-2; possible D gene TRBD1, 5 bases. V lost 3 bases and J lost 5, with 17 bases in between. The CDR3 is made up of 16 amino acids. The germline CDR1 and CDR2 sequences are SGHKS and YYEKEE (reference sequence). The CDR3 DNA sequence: TGTGCCAGCAGCTGGTCCCTAGGGGTAGGAACCGGGGAGCTGTTTTTT. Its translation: CASSWSLGVGTGELFF.

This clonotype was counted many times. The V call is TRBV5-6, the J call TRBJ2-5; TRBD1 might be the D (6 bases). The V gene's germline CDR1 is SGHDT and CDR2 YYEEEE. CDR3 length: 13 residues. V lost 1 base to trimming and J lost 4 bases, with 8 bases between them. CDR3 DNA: TGTGCCAGCAGCTTGACAGGGTTAGAGACCCAGTACTTC. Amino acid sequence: CASSLTGLETQYF.

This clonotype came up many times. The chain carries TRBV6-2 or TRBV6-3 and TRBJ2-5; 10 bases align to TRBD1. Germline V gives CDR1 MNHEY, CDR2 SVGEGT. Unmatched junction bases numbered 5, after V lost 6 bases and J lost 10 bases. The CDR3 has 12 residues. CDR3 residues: CASRPGQGNQYF. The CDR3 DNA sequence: TGTGCCAGCAGACCGGGACAGGGGAACCAGTACTTC.

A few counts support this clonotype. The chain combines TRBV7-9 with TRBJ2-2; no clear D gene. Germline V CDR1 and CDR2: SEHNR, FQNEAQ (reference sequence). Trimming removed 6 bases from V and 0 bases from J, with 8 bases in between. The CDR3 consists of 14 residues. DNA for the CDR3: TGTGCCAGCAGGCCCTCGGCGAACACCGGGGAGCTGTTTTTT. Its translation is CASRPSANTGELFF.